The 32 T cell receptor beta chains below come from one sample, sequenced in a study of PD-L1 blockade in urothelial cancer. Here immunoSEQ multiplex PCR was the method, and the copy in TCRdb shows in-frame clones only, minus some. The table records some 120,000 clones, roughly 86% of them present only once. Time point reported: peripheral blood 6 weeks after treatment start. The sample here was PBMCs, taken around atezolizumab (anti-PD-L1) treatment. The source is a man aged 50-59 years with urothelial cancer.

V gene TRBV7-9 combines with J gene TRBJ2-1; the match to TRBD2 covers 11 bases. The V gene's germline CDR1 is SEHNR and CDR2 FQNEAQ (reference sequence). The V segment lost 1 base and the J segment 6 bases; nucleotides outside the gene matches: 2. The length of the CDR3 is 15 residues. DNA for the CDR3: TGTGCCAGCAGCTTAGGACTAGCGGGGACCAATGAGCAGTTCTTC. Translating gives CASSLGLAGTNEQFF.

The CDR3 sequence is CASSWTSGSTDTQYF. The CDR3 coding sequence is TGTGCCAGCAGCTGGACTAGCGGTAGCACAGATACGCAGTATTTT. The chain couples TRBV11-1 to TRBJ2-3; 10 bases match TRBD2. CDR3 length: 15 residues. Trimming at V came to 4 bases and at J to 0 bases, leaving 1 base not matched to a gene. Germline V gene lookup returns CDR1 SGHAT and CDR2 FQDESV (reference sequence).

The chain links TRBV9 to TRBJ2-1; D might be TRBD2 (6 bases). CDR3 length: 15 amino acids. The germline V gene encodes CDR1 SGDLS and CDR2 YYNGEE. The ends were cut back, 4 bases at V and 7 bases at J, with 18 bases in the middle. The chain's CDR3 is CASSPPQGGGNEQFF. CDR3 sequence (DNA): TGTGCCAGCAGCCCCCCCCAGGGTGGAGGGAATGAGCAGTTCTTC.

This chain uses TRBV19 with TRBJ1-5, with D maybe TRBD1 (6 bases). The CDR3 length is 16 residues. V dropped 3 bases and J dropped 2 bases, with 14 bases sitting between them. Germline values: CDR1 LNHDA, CDR2 SQIVND (reference sequence). The CDR3 coding sequence is TGTGCCAGTAGTATGTACAGAGGGGGTGGCAATCAGCCCCAGCATTTT. Translation gives CASSMYRGGGNQPQHF.

The V call is TRBV6-4, the J call TRBJ2-7; 9 bases fit TRBD1. Germline V gene sequence: CDR1 MRHNA, CDR2 SNTAGT. V lost 7 bases, J lost 5 bases, and 12 bases stayed unmatched. The CDR3 is 15 residues long. The CDR3 DNA follows: TGTGCCAGCATTCCCTTCGGGACAGGGTCTGACGAGCAGTACTTC. Its translation: CASIPFGTGSDEQYF.

The chain is built from TRBV6-5 and TRBJ1-2, with D hard to call. The germline CDR1 and CDR2 sequences are MNHEY and SVGAGI. Between the trimmed V and J ends, which lost 2 bases and 0 bases, there was a span of 7 bases. This CDR3 is built from 14 residues. The CDR3 DNA reads as TGTGCCAGCAGTTACGGAGGCACTAACTATGGCTACACCTTC. Residues: CASSYGGTNYGYTF.

V and J are TRBV19 and TRBJ2-2; D ambiguous. V was clipped by 5 bases and J by 0 bases, with 7 bases between them. CDR3 size: 14 residues. Germline lookup yields CDR1 LNHDA and CDR2 SQIVND (reference sequence). The CDR3 DNA sequence: TGTGCCAGTAGTCCAAACTCGAACACCGGGGAGCTGTTTTTT. This gives the protein CASSPNSNTGELFF.

This clone was recorded only once. J is TRBJ2-2 and V is TRBV2; TRBD1 might be the D (6 bases). The CDR3 length is 15 residues. Trimming cost V 2 bases and J 5 bases, with 12 bases left between them. The germline CDR1 and CDR2 sequences are SNHLY and FYNNEI. The CDR3 here is CASSERQARTGELFF. Written as DNA, the CDR3 is TGTGCCAGCAGTGAAAGACAGGCAAGAACCGGGGAGCTGTTTTTT.

In regard to this clone: It may be a read error: a sequence one base away is much more abundant. Other DNA sequences in this specimen translate into the identical CDR3. The rearrangement uses TRBV2 and TRBJ1-2; D gene uncertain. Germline V lookup: CDR1 SNHLY, CDR2 FYNNEI. The CDR3 extends over 15 amino acids. Trimming took 0 bases from V and 8 from J, leaving 16 bases between them. CDR3 residues: CASSEANTGGYGYTF. DNA of the CDR3: TGTGCCAGCAGTGAAGCAAACACGGGAGGGTACGGCTACACCTTC.

This rearrangement joins TRBV9 to TRBJ2-1, with TRBD2 identical over 7 bases. With 0 bases clipped from V and 2 bases from J, the junction kept 5 bases outside the gene matches. CDR1 is SGDLS and CDR2 is YYNGEE in the germline V gene. The CDR3 extends over 16 amino acids. The CDR3 here is CASSVGPAGTYNEQFF. CDR3 in DNA: TGTGCCAGCAGCGTAGGACCAGCGGGGACCTACAATGAGCAGTTCTTC.

The chain is built from TRBV25-1 and TRBJ2-5, with TRBD2 matching 13 bases. Germline V CDR1 and CDR2: MGHDK, SYGVNS. V gave up 5 bases and J gave up 5 bases; unmatched junction bases: 8. The CDR3 totals 16 residues. For the CDR3, the DNA is TGTGCCAGCAGTCGACTAGCGGGAGGTAAAGCGGAGACCCAGTACTTC. Translating it yields CASSRLAGGKAETQYF. Complete variable domain (other parts from reference TRBV25-1 and TRBJ2-5): EADIYQTPRYLVIGTGKKITLECSQTMGHDKMYWYQQDPGMELHLIHYSYGVNSTEKGDLSSESTVSRIRTEHFPLTLESARPSHTSQYLCASSRLAGGKAETQYFGPGTRLLVL.

This clone was recorded many times. The gene calls are TRBV19 and TRBJ2-7, with D maybe TRBD1 (6 bases). CDR1 is LNHDA, CDR2 SQIVND, per germline (reference sequence). The length of the CDR3 is 14 residues. Deletions cut 4 bases from V and 2 bases from J, with 12 bases between. CDR3 nucleotides: TGTGCCAGTAGTACCCGGACAGCCACCTACGAGCAGTACTTC. Translation gives CASSTRTATYEQYF.

The V call is TRBV30, the J call TRBJ1-1, with no clear D. The germline V gene has CDR1 GTSNPN and CDR2 SVGIG (reference sequence). Trimming pared 0 bases from V and 8 bases from J, leaving 13 bases between. The CDR3 spans 13 residues. CDR3 region: CAWSVLYSTEAFF. In DNA, the CDR3 is TGTGCCTGGAGTGTCCTCTACAGTACCGAAGCTTTCTTT. The full variable domain, rest sourced from reference TRBV30 and TRBJ1-1, is SQTIHQWPATLVQPVGSPLSLECTVEGTSNPNLYWYRQAAGRGLQLLFYSVGIGQISSEVPQNLSASRPQDRQFILSSKKLLLSDSGFYLCAWSVLYSTEAFFGQGTRLTVV.

J is TRBJ1-4 and V is TRBV30; maybe TRBD1 (6 bases). The CDR3 runs to 13 residues. The V gene's germline CDR1 is GTSNPN and CDR2 SVGIG (reference sequence). Trimming took 5 bases from V and 8 from J, leaving 15 bases between them. The CDR3: CAWGPGGREKLFF. CDR3 coding DNA: TGTGCCTGGGGTCCTGGGGGCCGGGAAAAACTGTTTTTT.

The chain employs TRBV5-1 and TRBJ2-3; tentative D call: TRBD2 (5 bases). The CDR3 sequence is 14 residues long. V lost 2 bases, J lost 0 bases, and 7 bases lay in between. Germline CDR1 SGHRS, CDR2 YFSETQ. For the CDR3, the DNA is TGCGCCAGCAGCTTACGGACTAGCACAGATACGCAGTATTTT. This translates into CASSLRTSTDTQYF.

The J gene is TRBJ2-5, the V gene TRBV9; TRBD2 might be the D (6 bases). The CDR3 covers 15 residues. Trimming removed 4 bases at V and 4 bases at J, with 17 bases between. Per germline, CDR1 SGDLS and CDR2 YYNGEE. The DNA for the CDR3 is TGTGCCAGCAGCCTGTGGGCGGGAAGTCCAGAGACCCAGTACTTC. Protein sequence: CASSLWAGSPETQYF. The variable domain in full, completed from reference TRBV9 and TRBJ2-5, reads DSGVTQTPKHLITATGQRVTLRCSPRSGDLSVYWYQQSLDQGLQFLIQYYNGEERAKGNILERFSAQQFPDLHSELNLSSLELGDSALYFCASSLWAGSPETQYFGPGTRLLVL.

The V call is TRBV27, the J call TRBJ2-2; no firm D call. Trimming took off 0 bases at V and 0 bases at J, with 14 bases between the two ends. Germline V gene data show CDR1 as MNHEY and CDR2 as SMNVEV (reference sequence). The CDR3 runs 18 residues. CDR3 nucleotides: TGTGCCAGCAGTTTATCTAGCTTTAGAGACGCGAACACCGGGGAGCTGTTTTTT. Residues: CASSLSSFRDANTGELFF.

This sequence joins TRBV7-2 and TRBJ2-1, with 8 bases matching TRBD1. Germline CDR1 and CDR2: SGHTA and FQGNSA. J gave up 7 bases and V 2 bases, and 7 bases lay outside the gene matches. The CDR3 totals 15 residues. CDR3 sequence: CASSLWQGAQNEQFF. CDR3 coding DNA: TGTGCCAGCAGCTTATGGCAGGGGGCGCAAAATGAGCAGTTCTTC.

The J gene is TRBJ1-1, the V gene TRBV25-1, with D possibly being TRBD1 (5 bases). Per the germline V gene, CDR1 is MGHDK and CDR2 is SYGVNS. This CDR3 is 13 amino acids long. The germline V and J ends were trimmed by 4 bases and 5 bases, with 11 bases remaining between them. CDR3 DNA sequence: TGTGCCAGCAGTGTCGGGGGGACGACTGAAGCTTTCTTT. Protein product: CASSVGGTTEAFF.

This clone was counted only a few times. This chain uses TRBV15 with TRBJ2-1; tentatively, D is TRBD1 (6 bases). Trimming cost V 0 bases and J 2 bases, with 17 bases left between them. The CDR3 length is 18 residues. The germline V gene encodes CDR1 LNHNV and CDR2 YYDKDF (reference sequence). The CDR3 DNA sequence: TGTGCCACCAGCAGAGAACGAAGCGGACAGAGAGCCTACAATGAGCAGTTCTTC. It is translated as CATSRERSGQRAYNEQFF. The complete variable domain, with remaining parts taken from reference TRBV15 and TRBJ2-1, reads DAMVIQNPRYQVTQFGKPVTLSCSQTLNHNVMYWYQQKSSQAPKLLFHYYDKDFNNEADTPDNFQSRRPNTSFCFLDIRSPGLGDTAMYLCATSRERSGQRAYNEQFFGPGTRLTVL.

J is TRBJ1-2 and V is TRBV5-1; D is uncertain. Germline V CDR1 and CDR2: SGHRS, YFSETQ. V lost 2 bases and J 1 base, leaving 9 bases between the germline ends. The CDR3 runs 14 residues. Here the CDR3 DNA reads TGCGCCAGCAGCTTTCAGGAACTTAACTATGGCTACACCTTC. As protein: CASSFQELNYGYTF.

The chain links TRBV10-3 to TRBJ2-7; 8 bases agree with TRBD2. Germline V gene sequence: CDR1 ENHRY, CDR2 SYGVKD. The ends lost 10 bases at V and 3 bases at J; junction bases unmatched: 5. There are 12 residues in the CDR3. CDR3 nucleotide sequence: TGTGCCACCGGCGGGGGGATCTACGAGCAGTACTTC. Translated, it gives CATGGGIYEQYF.

The rearrangement joins TRBV19 to TRBJ1-4, with 10 bases that match TRBD1. Losses at the gene ends were 7 bases for V and 10 bases for J; bases not matched to a gene: 6. Germline CDR1 LNHDA, CDR2 SQIVND (reference sequence). This CDR3 contains 13 residues. The CDR3 protein is CASTDRGQRKLFF. The CDR3 coding sequence is TGTGCCAGTACCGACAGGGGGCAGAGAAAACTGTTTTTT. Full variable domain (missing parts from reference TRBV19 and TRBJ1-4): DGGITQSPKYLFRKEGQNVTLSCEQNLNHDAMYWYRQDPGQGLRLIYYSQIVNDFQKGDIAEGYSVSREKKESFPLTVTSAQKNPTAFYLCASTDRGQRKLFFGSGTQLSVL.

This clone was recorded once. This chain connects TRBV7-9 to TRBJ1-4; 9 bases map to TRBD1. Germline CDR1 and CDR2: SEHNR and FQNEAQ (reference sequence). CDR3 length: 17 amino acids. J lost 0 bases, V lost 3 bases, and 5 bases had no gene match. The CDR3 spells CASSLGQGSTTNEKLFF. The CDR3, as DNA: TGTGCCAGCAGCTTGGGACAGGGCTCTACAACTAATGAAAAACTGTTTTTT.

The chain couples TRBV9 to TRBJ2-1; 7 bases align to TRBD2. CDR1 is SGDLS, CDR2 YYNGEE, per germline. The junction had 8 bases not matched to a gene; V was cut back by 4 bases and J by 4 bases. The CDR3 runs to 15 residues. CDR3 in amino acids: CASSPGRGSYNEQFF. CDR3 sequence (DNA): TGTGCCAGCAGCCCCGGGCGGGGGTCGTACAATGAGCAGTTCTTC.

This rearrangement joins TRBV11-2 to TRBJ2-5, with TRBD1 as a possible D gene (5 bases). Deletions cut 7 bases from V and 1 base from J, with 10 bases between. Germline V gives CDR1 SGHAT, CDR2 FQNNGV. This CDR3 region has 13 residues. CDR3 DNA: TGTGCCAGCAACCTACAGGTCCAAGAGACCCAGTACTTC. This sequence encodes CASNLQVQETQYF.

The chain links TRBV7-2 to TRBJ2-3; D perhaps matches TRBD1 (6 bases). V lost 2 bases and J 0 bases, leaving 12 bases between the germline ends. CDR3 length: 16 residues. Germline V gene data show CDR1 as SGHTA and CDR2 as FQGNSA. The CDR3, as DNA: TGTGCCAGCAGCTTATACGGGACAACGAGCACAGATACGCAGTATTTT. Translating gives CASSLYGTTSTDTQYF. The full variable domain, with the rest looked up from reference TRBV7-2 and TRBJ2-3, is GAGVSQSPSNKVTEKGKDVELRCDPISGHTALYWYRQSLGQGLEFLIYFQGNSAPDKSGLPSDRFSAERTGGSVSTLTIQRTQQEDSAVYLCASSLYGTTSTDTQYFGPGTRLTVL.

The genes are TRBV6-6 and TRBJ1-1, with D tentatively TRBD1 (6 bases). Germline lookup yields CDR1 MNHNY and CDR2 SVGAGI (reference sequence). Between the trimmed V and J ends, which lost 5 bases and 7 bases, there was a span of 17 bases. The CDR3 spans 14 residues. The CDR3, as DNA: TGTGCCAGCAGTGGGGTTCAGGGGAAGGTTGAAGCTTTCTTT. Amino acids: CASSGVQGKVEAFF.

The chain couples TRBV9 to TRBJ2-5; D is possibly TRBD1 (6 bases). CDR3 length: 14 amino acids. Between the trimmed V and J ends, which lost 1 base and 5 bases, there was a span of 12 bases. Germline V gene data show CDR1 as SGDLS and CDR2 as YYNGEE. The CDR3 loop is CASSVTGYGETQYF. The CDR3 DNA follows: TGTGCCAGCAGCGTAACAGGGTATGGGGAGACCCAGTACTTC.

The chain is built from TRBV9 and TRBJ2-5, with 12 bases aligning to TRBD2. J lost 4 bases, V lost 0 bases, and 4 bases had no gene match. Germline CDR1 SGDLS, CDR2 YYNGEE. This CDR3 comprises 16 residues. CDR3 in DNA: TGTGCCAGCAGCGTAGCTCTAGCGGGAGGGTTAGAGACCCAGTACTTC. Its translation: CASSVALAGGLETQYF.

V usage is TRBV9 and J usage is TRBJ2-1; no definite D call. The V gene's germline CDR1 is SGDLS and CDR2 YYNGEE. This CDR3 is 12 amino acids long. Trimming took 0 bases from V and 6 from J, leaving 4 bases between them. The CDR3 loop is CASSVGLNEQFF. CDR3 coding DNA: TGTGCCAGCAGCGTAGGGCTCAATGAGCAGTTCTTC.

The chain combines TRBV27 with TRBJ2-7, with 13 bases that match TRBD2. This CDR3 is 16 amino acids long. Germline CDR1 and CDR2: MNHEY and SMNVEV (reference sequence). J gave up 3 bases and V 2 bases, and 4 bases lay outside the gene matches. The CDR3 loop is CASSLGGLAGNYEQYF. The CDR3 DNA follows: TGTGCCAGCAGTTTAGGGGGACTAGCGGGAAACTACGAGCAGTACTTC.